This T cell receptor (beta chain) was sequenced in a study of T cells in Graves' hyperthyroidism and ophthalmopathy. The V and J ends lost 6 bases and 5 bases, in that order; junction bases with no gene match: 6. This CDR3 has 14 residues. The CDR3 regions of TCR beta were amplified from RNA transcripts. With the HTBI primer set, the TCR CDR3 went through a first round of RT-PCR. From the multiplex PCR reads, TCRdb called clonotypes with MiXCR, one entry per CDR3 protein. This table has roughly 300,000 distinct CDR3 sequences, 25% to 30% appearing once. The sample was blood. This sequence was found in a man in his forties with Graves' hyperthyroidism that later progressed to Graves' ophthalmopathy. V is TRBV12-3 or TRBV12-4 and J is TRBJ2-5, with 10 positions matching TRBD1. The CDR3, as DNA: TGTGCCAGCAGGGACAGGGGGATTTGGGAGACCCAGTACTTC. Residues: CASRDRGIWETQYF.